This TCR beta chain was sequenced for a study of cytomegalovirus exposure and HLA in healthy donors. Germline lookup yields CDR1 LGHNA and CDR2 YSLEER. V was clipped by 1 base and J by 0 bases, with 5 bases between them. CDR3 length: 14 amino acids. The PCR used 60 Vbeta and 13 Jbeta primers. The repertoire was sequenced with immunoSEQ multiplex PCR; TCRdb's copy has only in-frame clones and lacks some. This table holds some 190,000 clones, 75% to 80% found once. V usage is TRBV4-3 and J usage is TRBJ2-3; no reliable D call. The source is a female donor in good health and CMV-seronegative. Sample: PBMCs. The CDR3 DNA follows: TGCGCCAGCAGCCAAGCCCAGAGCACAGATACGCAGTATTTT. Protein sequence: CASSQAQSTDTQYF.